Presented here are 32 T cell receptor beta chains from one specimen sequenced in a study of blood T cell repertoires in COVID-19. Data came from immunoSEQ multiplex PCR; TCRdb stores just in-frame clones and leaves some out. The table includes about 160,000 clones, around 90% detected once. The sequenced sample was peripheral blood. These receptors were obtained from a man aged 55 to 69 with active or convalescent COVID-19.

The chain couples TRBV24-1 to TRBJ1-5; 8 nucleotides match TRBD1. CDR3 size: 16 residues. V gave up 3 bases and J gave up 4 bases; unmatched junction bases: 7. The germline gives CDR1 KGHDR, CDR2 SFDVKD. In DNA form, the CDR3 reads TGTGCCACCAGTGATCAAGGACAGGGTTCTAATCAGCCCCAGCATTTT. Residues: CATSDQGQGSNQPQHF.

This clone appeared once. This CDR3 is CASSLLPRGSGASYEQYF. The CDR3 DNA is TGCGCCAGCAGCTTGCTGCCTCGTGGTAGCGGGGCGTCCTACGAGCAGTACTTC. The genes are TRBV5-1 and TRBJ2-7; 8 bases fit TRBD2. This CDR3 has 18 amino acids. V was clipped by 1 base and J by 1 base; unmatched bases: 13. Germline V gene sequence: CDR1 SGHRS, CDR2 YFSETQ. Filled out from reference TRBV5-1 and TRBJ2-7, the complete variable domain reads KAGVTQTPRYLIKTRGQQVTLSCSPISGHRSVSWYQQTPGQGLQFLFEYFSETQRNKGNFPGRFSGRQFSNSRSEMNVSTLELGDSALYLCASSLLPRGSGASYEQYFGPGTRLTVT.

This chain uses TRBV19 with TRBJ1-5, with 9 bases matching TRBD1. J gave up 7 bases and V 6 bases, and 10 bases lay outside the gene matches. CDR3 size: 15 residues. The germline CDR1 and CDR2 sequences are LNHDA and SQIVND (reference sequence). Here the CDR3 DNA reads TGTGCCAGTAGCAAACCGGGACAGGGAACGCAGCCCCAGCATTTT. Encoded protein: CASSKPGQGTQPQHF.

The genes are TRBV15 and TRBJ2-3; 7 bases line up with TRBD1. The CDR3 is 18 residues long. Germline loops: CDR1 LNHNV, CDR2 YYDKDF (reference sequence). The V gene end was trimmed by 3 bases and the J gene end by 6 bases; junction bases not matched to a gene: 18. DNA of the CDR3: TGTGCCACCAGCAGGGACAAGAAGGGACAGCATAAGGCGGATACGCAGTATTTT. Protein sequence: CATSRDKKGQHKADTQYF. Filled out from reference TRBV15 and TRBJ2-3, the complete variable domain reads DAMVIQNPRYQVTQFGKPVTLSCSQTLNHNVMYWYQQKSSQAPKLLFHYYDKDFNNEADTPDNFQSRRPNTSFCFLDIRSPGLGDTAMYLCATSRDKKGQHKADTQYFGPGTRLTVL.

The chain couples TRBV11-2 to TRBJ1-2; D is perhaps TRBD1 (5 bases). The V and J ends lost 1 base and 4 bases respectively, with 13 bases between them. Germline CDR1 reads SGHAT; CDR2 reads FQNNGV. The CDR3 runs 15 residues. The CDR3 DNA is TGTGCCAGCAGCTTAGGTTTCGGGGGTAGCTATGGCTACACCTTC. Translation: CASSLGFGGSYGYTF. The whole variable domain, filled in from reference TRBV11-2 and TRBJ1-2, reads EAGVAQSPRYKIIEKRQSVAFWCNPISGHATLYWYQQILGQGPKLLIQFQNNGVVDDSQLPKDRFSAERLKGVDSTLKIQPAKLEDSAVYLCASSLGFGGSYGYTFGSGTRLTVV.

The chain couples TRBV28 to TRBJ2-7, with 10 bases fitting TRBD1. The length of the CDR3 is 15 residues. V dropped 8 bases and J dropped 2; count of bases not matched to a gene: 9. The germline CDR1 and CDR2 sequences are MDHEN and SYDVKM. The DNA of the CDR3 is TGTGCCAGCGTTTCCGCCGGGACAGGGGCCTACGAGCAGTACTTC. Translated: CASVSAGTGAYEQYF.

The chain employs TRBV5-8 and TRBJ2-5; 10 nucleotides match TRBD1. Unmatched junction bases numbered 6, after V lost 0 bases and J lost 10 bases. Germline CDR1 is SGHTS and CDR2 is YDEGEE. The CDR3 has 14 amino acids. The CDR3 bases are TGTGCCAGCAGCTTGGCCGGGACAGGGGTGGGCCAGTACTTC. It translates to CASSLAGTGVGQYF.

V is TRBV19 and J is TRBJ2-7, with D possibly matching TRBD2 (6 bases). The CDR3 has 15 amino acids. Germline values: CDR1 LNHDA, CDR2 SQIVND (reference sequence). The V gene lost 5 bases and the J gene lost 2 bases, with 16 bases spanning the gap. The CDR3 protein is CASSRLGGSTYEQYF. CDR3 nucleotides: TGTGCCAGTAGTCGTTTAGGAGGGTCCACCTACGAGCAGTACTTC.

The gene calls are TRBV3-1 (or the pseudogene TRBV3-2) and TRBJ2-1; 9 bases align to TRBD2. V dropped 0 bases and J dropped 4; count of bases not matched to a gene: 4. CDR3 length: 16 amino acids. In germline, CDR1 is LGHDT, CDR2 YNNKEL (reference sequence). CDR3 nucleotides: TGTGCCAGCAGCCAAGAACCAGCGGGGGGTTACAATGAGCAGTTCTTC. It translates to CASSQEPAGGYNEQFF.

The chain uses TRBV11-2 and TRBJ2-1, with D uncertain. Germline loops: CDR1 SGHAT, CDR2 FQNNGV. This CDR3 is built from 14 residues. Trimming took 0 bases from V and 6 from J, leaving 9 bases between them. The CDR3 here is CASSLDGTINEQFF. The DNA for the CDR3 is TGTGCCAGCAGCTTAGATGGTACAATCAATGAGCAGTTCTTC.

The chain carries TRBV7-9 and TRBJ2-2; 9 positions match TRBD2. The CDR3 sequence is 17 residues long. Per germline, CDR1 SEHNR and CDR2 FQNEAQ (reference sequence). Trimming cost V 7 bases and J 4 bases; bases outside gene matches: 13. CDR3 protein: CASTTGGRADSTGELFF. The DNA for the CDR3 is TGTGCCAGCACAACCGGCGGGAGGGCCGATAGCACCGGGGAGCTGTTTTTT.

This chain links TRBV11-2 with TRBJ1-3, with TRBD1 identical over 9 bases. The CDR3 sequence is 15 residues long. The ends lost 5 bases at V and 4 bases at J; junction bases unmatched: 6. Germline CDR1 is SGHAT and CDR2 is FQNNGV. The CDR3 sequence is CASSPRTGVGNTIYF. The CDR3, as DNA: TGTGCCAGCAGCCCCCGGACAGGGGTAGGAAACACCATATATTTT.

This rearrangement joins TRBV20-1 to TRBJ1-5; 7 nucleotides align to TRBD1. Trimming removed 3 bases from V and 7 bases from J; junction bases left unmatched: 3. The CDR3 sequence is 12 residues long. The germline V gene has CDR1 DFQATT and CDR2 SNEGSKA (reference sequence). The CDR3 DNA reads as TGCAGTGCTAGTACAGGGGAACAGCCCCAGCATTTT. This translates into CSASTGEQPQHF.

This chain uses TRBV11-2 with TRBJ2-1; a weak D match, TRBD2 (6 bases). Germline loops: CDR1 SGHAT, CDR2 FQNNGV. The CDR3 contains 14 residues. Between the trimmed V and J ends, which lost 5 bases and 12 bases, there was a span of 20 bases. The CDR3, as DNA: TGTGCCAGCAGCGTAATACGGGGAGGTGGGCCGCAGTTCTTC. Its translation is CASSVIRGGGPQFF.

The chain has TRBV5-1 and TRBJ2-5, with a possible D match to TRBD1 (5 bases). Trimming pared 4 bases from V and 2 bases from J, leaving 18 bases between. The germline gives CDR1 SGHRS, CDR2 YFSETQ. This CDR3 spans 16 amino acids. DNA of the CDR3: TGCGCCAGCAGCCCCAGGGCTAACCAAGTTCAAGAGACCCAGTACTTC. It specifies CASSPRANQVQETQYF.

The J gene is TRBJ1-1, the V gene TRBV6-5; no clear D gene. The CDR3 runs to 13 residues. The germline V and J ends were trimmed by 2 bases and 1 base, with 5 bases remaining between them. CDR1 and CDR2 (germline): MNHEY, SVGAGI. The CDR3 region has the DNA TGTGCCAGCAGTTACCAGGAGAACACTGAAGCTTTCTTT. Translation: CASSYQENTEAFF.

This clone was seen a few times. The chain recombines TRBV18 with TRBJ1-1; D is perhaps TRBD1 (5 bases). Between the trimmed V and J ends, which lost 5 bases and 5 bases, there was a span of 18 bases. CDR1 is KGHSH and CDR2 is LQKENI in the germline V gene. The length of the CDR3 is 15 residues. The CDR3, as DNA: TGTGCCAGCTCAGACAACCGAGGACAAGAAACTGAAGCTTTCTTT. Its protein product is CASSDNRGQETEAFF.

The CDR3 reads CASSASGSETGHTGELFF. In DNA, the CDR3 is TGTGCCAGCAGTGCCTCCGGATCTGAGACAGGGCACACCGGGGAGCTGTTTTTT. The chain recombines TRBV2 with TRBJ2-2; 7 bases match TRBD1. Trimming cost V 4 bases and J 3 bases; bases outside gene matches: 14. Per the germline V gene, CDR1 is SNHLY and CDR2 is FYNNEI. This CDR3 region has 18 residues.

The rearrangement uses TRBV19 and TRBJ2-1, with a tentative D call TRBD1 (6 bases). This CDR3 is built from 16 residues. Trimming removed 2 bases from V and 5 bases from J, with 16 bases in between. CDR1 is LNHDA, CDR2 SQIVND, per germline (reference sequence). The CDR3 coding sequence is TGTGCCAGTAGTATACGATTAGGGACAACCAACAATGAGCAGTTCTTC. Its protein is CASSIRLGTTNNEQFF. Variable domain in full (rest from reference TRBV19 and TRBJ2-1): DGGITQSPKYLFRKEGQNVTLSCEQNLNHDAMYWYRQDPGQGLRLIYYSQIVNDFQKGDIAEGYSVSREKKESFPLTVTSAQKNPTAFYLCASSIRLGTTNNEQFFGPGTRLTVL.

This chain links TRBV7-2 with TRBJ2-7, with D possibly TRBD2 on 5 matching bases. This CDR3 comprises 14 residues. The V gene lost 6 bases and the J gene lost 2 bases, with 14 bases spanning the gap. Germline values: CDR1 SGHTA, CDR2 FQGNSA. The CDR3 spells CASRGGLETYEQYF. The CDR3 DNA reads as TGTGCCAGCAGAGGCGGGTTGGAGACCTACGAGCAGTACTTC.

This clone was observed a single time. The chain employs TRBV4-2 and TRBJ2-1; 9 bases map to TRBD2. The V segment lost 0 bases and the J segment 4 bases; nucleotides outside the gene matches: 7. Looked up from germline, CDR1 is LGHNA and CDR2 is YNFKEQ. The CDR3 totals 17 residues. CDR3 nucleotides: TGTGCCAGCAGCCAAGATCGACTAGCGGCGACATACAATGAGCAGTTCTTC. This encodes CASSQDRLAATYNEQFF.

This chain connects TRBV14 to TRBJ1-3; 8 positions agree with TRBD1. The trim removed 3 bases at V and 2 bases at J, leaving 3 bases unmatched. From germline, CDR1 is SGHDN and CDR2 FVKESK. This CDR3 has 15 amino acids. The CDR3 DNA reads TGTGCCAGCAGCCACCCGACAGGGGCTGGAAACACCATATATTTT. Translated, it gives CASSHPTGAGNTIYF.

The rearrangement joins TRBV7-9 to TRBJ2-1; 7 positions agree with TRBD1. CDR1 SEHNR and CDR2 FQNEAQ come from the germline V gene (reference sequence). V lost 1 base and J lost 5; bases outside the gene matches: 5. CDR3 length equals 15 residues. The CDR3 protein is CASSLGQGTDNEQFF. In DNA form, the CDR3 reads TGTGCCAGCAGCTTAGGACAGGGTACAGACAATGAGCAGTTCTTC.

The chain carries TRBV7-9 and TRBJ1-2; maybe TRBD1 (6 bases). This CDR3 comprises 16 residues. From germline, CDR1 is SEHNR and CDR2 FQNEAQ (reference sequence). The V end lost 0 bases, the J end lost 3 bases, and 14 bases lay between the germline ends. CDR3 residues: CASSLANREGYYGYTF. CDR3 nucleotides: TGTGCCAGCAGCTTAGCGAACAGGGAAGGGTACTATGGCTACACCTTC.

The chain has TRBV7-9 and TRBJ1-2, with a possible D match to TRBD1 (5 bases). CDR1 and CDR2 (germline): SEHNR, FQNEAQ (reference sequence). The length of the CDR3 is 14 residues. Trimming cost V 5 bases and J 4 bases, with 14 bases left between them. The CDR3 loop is CASSPTTDRYGYTF. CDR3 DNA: TGTGCCAGCAGCCCCACGACAGATCGCTATGGCTACACCTTC.

The CDR3: CASSEVSVESEQFF. Written as DNA, the CDR3 is TGCGCCAGCAGTGAGGTTAGCGTGGAGAGTGAGCAGTTCTTC. The chain has TRBV10-1 and TRBJ2-1; a weak D match, TRBD2 (5 bases). Germline V gene lookup returns CDR1 WNHNN and CDR2 SYGVQD (reference sequence). With 2 bases removed from V and 9 bases from J, the gap between germline ends came to 14 bases. The CDR3 covers 14 residues.

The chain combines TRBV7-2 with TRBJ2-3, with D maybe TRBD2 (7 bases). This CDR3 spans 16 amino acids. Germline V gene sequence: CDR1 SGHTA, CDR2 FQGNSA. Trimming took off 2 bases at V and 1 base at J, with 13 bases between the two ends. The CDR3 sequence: CASSLKGGAGTDTQYF. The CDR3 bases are TGTGCCAGCAGCTTAAAAGGGGGGGCCGGCACAGATACGCAGTATTTT.

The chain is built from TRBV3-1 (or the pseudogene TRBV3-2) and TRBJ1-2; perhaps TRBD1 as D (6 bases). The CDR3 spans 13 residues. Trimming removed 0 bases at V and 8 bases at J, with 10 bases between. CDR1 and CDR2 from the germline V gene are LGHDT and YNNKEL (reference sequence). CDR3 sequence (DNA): TGTGCCAGCAGCCAAGACAGGGGAGAGGGCTACACCTTC. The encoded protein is CASSQDRGEGYTF.

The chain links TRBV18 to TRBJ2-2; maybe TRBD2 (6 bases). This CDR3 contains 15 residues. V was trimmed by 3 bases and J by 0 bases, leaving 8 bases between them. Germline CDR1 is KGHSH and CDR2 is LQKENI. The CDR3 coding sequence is TGTGCCAGCTCACCGGACTATCCGAACACCGGGGAGCTGTTTTTT. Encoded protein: CASSPDYPNTGELFF. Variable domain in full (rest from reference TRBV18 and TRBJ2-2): NAGVMQNPRHLVRRRGQEARLRCSPMKGHSHVYWYRQLPEEGLKFMVYLQKENIIDESGMPKERFSAEFPKEGPSILRIQQVVRGDSAAYFCASSPDYPNTGELFFGEGSRLTVL.

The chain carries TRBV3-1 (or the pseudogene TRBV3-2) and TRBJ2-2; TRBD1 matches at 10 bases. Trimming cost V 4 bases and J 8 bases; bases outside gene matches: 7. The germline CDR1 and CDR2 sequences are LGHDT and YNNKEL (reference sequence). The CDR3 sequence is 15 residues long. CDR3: CASSLETGGLGELFF. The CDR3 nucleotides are TGTGCCAGCAGCCTTGAGACAGGGGGCTTGGGGGAGCTGTTTTTT.

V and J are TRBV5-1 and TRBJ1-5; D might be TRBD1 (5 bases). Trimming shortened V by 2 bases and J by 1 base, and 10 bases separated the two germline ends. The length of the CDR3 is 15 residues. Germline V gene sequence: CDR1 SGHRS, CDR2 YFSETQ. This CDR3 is CASSLGAPSNQPQHF. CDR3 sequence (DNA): TGCGCCAGCAGCTTAGGGGCCCCAAGCAATCAGCCCCAGCATTTT.

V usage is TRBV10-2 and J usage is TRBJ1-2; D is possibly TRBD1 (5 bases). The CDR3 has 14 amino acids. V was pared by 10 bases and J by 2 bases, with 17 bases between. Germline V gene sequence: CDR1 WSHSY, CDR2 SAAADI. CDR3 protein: CATATAQVNYGYTF. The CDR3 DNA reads TGCGCCACTGCGACAGCCCAAGTAAACTATGGCTACACCTTC.